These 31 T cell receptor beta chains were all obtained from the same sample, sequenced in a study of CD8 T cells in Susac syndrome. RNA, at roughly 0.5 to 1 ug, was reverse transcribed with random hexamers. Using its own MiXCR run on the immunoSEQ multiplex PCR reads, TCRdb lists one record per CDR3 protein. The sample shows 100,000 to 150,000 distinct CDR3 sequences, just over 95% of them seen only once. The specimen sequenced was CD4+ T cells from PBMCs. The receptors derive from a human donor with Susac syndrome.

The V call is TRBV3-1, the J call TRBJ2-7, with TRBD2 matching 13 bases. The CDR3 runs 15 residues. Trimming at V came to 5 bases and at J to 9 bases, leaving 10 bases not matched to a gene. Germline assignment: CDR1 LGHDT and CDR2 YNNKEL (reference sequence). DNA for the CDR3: TGTGCCAGCAGCAATCATGGACTAGCGGGAGTGTTGCAGTACTTC. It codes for CASSNHGLAGVLQYF.

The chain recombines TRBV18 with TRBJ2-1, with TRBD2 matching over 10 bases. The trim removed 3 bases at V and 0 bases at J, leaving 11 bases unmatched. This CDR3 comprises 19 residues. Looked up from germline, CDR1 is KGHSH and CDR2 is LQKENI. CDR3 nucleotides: TGTGCCAGCTCACCGATCAATCTAGCGGGAGCCAGCTCCTACAATGAGCAGTTCTTC. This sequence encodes CASSPINLAGASSYNEQFF.

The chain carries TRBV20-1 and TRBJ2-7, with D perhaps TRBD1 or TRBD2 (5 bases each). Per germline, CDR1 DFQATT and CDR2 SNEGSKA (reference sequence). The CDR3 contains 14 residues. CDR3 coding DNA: TGCAGCACAATCCAGGGAGACGGTACCTACGAGCAGTACTTC. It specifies CSTIQGDGTYEQYF.

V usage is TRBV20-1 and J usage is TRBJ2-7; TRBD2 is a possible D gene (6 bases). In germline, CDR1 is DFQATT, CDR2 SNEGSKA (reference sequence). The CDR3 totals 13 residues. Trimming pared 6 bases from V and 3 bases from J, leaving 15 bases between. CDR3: CSASRRDLYEQYF. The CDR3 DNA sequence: TGCAGTGCATCTCGGCGGGACCTCTACGAGCAGTACTTC.

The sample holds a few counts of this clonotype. Here the CDR3 reads CASSGTSGSYEQYF. The CDR3 DNA sequence: TGTGCCAGCAGCGGGACTAGCGGCTCCTACGAGCAGTACTTC. This chain connects TRBV4-2 to TRBJ2-7; 11 bases map to TRBD2. Germline CDR1 reads LGHNA; CDR2 reads YNFKEQ. V shed 5 bases, J shed 0 bases, and the junction held 0 bases outside the gene matches. The CDR3 runs 14 residues.

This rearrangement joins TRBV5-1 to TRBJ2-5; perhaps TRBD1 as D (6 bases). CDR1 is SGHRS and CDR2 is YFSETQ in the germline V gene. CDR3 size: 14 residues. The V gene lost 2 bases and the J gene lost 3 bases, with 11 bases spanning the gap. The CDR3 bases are TGCGCCAGCAGCTTTCGGACAGTAAAAGAGACCCAGTACTTC. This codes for CASSFRTVKETQYF. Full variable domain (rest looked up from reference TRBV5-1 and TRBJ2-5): KAGVTQTPRYLIKTRGQQVTLSCSPISGHRSVSWYQQTPGQGLQFLFEYFSETQRNKGNFPGRFSGRQFSNSRSEMNVSTLELGDSALYLCASSFRTVKETQYFGPGTRLLVL.

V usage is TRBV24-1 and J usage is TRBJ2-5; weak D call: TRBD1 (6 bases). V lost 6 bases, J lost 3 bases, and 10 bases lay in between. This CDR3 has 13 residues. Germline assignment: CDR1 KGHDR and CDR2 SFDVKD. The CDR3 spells CATSSPGEETQYF. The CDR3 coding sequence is TGTGCCACCAGTTCCCCAGGGGAAGAGACCCAGTACTTC.

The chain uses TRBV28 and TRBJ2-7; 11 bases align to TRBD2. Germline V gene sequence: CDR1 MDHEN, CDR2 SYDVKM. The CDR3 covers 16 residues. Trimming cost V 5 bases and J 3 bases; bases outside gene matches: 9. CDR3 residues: CASSPVGLAGSYEQYF. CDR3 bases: TGTGCCAGCAGTCCCGTAGGACTAGCGGGCAGCTACGAGCAGTACTTC.

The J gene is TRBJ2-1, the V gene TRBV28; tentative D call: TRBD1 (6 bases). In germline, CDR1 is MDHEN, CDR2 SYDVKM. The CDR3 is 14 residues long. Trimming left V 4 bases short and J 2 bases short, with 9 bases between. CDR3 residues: CASSYRDTYNEQFF. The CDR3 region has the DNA TGTGCCAGCAGTTACAGGGATACCTACAATGAGCAGTTCTTC.

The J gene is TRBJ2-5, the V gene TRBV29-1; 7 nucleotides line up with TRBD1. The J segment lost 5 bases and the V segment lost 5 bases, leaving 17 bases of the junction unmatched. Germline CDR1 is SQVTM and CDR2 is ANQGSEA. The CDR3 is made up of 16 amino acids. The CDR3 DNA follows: TGCAGCGTTAAACTAACTACAGGGGACGCGTGGGAGACCCAGTACTTC. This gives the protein CSVKLTTGDAWETQYF.

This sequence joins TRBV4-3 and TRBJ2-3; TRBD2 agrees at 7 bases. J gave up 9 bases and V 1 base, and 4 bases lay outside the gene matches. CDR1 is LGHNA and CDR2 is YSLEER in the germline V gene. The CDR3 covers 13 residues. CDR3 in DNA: TGCGCCAGCAGCCAAGGCGGGGAGGGGACGCAGTATTTT. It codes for CASSQGGEGTQYF.

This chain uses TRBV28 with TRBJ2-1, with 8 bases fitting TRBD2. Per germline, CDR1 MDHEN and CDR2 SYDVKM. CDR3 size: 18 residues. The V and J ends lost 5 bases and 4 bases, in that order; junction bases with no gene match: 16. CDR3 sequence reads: CASSLPTIASGWYNEQFF. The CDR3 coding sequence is TGTGCCAGCAGTCTACCCACTATTGCTAGCGGGTGGTACAATGAGCAGTTCTTC.

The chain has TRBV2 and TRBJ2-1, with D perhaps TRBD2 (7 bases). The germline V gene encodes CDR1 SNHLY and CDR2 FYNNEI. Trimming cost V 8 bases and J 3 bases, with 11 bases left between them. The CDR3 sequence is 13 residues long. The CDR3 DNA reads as TGTGCCAGCGGGGGGGACAACTACAATGAGCAGTTCTTC. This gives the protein CASGGDNYNEQFF. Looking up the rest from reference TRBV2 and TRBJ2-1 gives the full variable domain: EPEVTQTPSHQVTQMGQEVILRCVPISNHLYFYWYRQILGQKVEFLVSFYNNEISEKSEIFDDQFSVERPDGSNFTLKIRSTKLEDSAMYFCASGGDNYNEQFFGPGTRLTVL.

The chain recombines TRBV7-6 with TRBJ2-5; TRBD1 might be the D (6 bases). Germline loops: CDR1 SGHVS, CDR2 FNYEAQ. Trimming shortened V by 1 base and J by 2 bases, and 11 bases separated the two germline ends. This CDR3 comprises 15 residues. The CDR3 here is CASSLGVDRQETQYF. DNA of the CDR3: TGTGCCAGCAGCTTAGGGGTCGACAGGCAAGAGACCCAGTACTTC.

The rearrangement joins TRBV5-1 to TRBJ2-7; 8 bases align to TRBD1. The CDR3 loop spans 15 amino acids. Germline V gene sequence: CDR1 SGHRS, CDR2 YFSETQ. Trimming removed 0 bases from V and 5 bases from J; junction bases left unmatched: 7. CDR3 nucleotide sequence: TGCGCCAGCAGCTTGGTCGGACAGGGAAGGAACGAGCAGTACTTC. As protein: CASSLVGQGRNEQYF.

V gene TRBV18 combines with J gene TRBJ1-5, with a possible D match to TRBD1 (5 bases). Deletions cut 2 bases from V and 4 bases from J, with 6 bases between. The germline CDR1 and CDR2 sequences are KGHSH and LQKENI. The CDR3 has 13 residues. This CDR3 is CASSPSGNQPQHF. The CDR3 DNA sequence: TGTGCCAGCTCACCATCAGGGAATCAGCCCCAGCATTTT.

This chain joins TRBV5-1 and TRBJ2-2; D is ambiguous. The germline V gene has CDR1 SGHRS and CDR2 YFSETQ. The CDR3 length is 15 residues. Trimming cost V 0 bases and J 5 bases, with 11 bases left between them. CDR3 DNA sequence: TGCGCCAGCAGCTTGGCCCCCATGGGAACCGGGGAGCTGTTTTTT. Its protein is CASSLAPMGTGELFF.

DNA for the CDR3: TGTGCCAGCTCACAAGCGGCAGGGGGCGAGCAGTACTTC. Its translation is CASSQAAGGEQYF. The gene calls are TRBV18 and TRBJ2-7; 7 bases map to TRBD1. The trim removed 4 bases at V and 6 bases at J, leaving 6 bases unmatched. The CDR3 consists of 13 residues. Per germline, CDR1 KGHSH and CDR2 LQKENI.

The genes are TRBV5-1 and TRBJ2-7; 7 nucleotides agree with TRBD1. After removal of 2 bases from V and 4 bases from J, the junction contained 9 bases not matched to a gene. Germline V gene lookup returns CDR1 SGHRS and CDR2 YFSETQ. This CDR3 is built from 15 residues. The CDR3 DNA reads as TGCGCCAGCAGCTTTGTCGGCAGGGGGTCTTACGAGCAGTACTTC. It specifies CASSFVGRGSYEQYF. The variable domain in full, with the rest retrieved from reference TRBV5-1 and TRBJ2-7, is KAGVTQTPRYLIKTRGQQVTLSCSPISGHRSVSWYQQTPGQGLQFLFEYFSETQRNKGNFPGRFSGRQFSNSRSEMNVSTLELGDSALYLCASSFVGRGSYEQYFGPGTRLTVT.

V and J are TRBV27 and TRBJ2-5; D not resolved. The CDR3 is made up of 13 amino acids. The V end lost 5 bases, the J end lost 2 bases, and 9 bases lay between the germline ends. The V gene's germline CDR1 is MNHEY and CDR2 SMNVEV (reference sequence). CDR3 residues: CASSDFPQETQYF. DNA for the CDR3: TGTGCCAGCAGTGATTTCCCTCAAGAGACCCAGTACTTC.

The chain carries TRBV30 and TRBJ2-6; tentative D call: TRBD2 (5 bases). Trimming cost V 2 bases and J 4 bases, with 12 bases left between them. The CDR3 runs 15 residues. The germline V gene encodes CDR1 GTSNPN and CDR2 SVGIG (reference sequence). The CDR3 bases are TGTGCCTGGAGTCGGTCCCGGGGAGGGGCCAACGTCCTGACTTTC. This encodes CAWSRSRGGANVLTF.

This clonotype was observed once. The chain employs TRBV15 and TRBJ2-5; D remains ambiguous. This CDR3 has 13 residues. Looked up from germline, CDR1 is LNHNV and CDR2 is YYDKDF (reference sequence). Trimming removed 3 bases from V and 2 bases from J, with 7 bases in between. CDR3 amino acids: CATSRAIQETQYF. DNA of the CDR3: TGTGCCACCAGCAGGGCGATTCAAGAGACCCAGTACTTC. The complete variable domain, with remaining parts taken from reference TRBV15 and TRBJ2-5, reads DAMVIQNPRYQVTQFGKPVTLSCSQTLNHNVMYWYQQKSSQAPKLLFHYYDKDFNNEADTPDNFQSRRPNTSFCFLDIRSPGLGDTAMYLCATSRAIQETQYFGPGTRLLVL.

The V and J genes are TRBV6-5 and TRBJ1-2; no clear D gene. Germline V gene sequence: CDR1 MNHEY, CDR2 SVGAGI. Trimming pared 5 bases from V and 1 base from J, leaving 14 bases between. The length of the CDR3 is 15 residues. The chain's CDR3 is CASSDHSDLNYGYTF. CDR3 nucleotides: TGTGCCAGCAGTGACCACAGCGACCTTAACTATGGCTACACCTTC.

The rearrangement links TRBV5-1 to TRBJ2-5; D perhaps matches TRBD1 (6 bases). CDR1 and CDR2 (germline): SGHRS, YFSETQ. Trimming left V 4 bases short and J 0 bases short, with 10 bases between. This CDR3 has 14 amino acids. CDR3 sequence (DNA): TGCGCCAGCAGCCCTGGGACAAACCAAGAGACCCAGTACTTC. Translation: CASSPGTNQETQYF.

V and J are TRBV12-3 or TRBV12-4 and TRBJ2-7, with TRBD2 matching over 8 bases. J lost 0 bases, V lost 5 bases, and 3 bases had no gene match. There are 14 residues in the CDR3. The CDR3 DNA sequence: TGTGCCAGCAGTCCCAGCGGGAGCTCCTACGAGCAGTACTTC. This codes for CASSPSGSSYEQYF.

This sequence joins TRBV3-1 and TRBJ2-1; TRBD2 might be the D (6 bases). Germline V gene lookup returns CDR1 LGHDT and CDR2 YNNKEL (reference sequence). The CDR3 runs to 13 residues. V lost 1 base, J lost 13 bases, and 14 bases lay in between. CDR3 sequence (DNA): TGTGCCAGCAGCCAAGGCGGCGGGGTGAGTCAGTTCTTC. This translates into CASSQGGGVSQFF.

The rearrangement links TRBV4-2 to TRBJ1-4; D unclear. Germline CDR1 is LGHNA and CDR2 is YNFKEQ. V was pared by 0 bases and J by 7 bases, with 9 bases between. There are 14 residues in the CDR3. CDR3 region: CASSQEVGFEKLFF. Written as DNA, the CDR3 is TGTGCCAGCAGCCAAGAAGTCGGGTTTGAAAAACTGTTTTTT.

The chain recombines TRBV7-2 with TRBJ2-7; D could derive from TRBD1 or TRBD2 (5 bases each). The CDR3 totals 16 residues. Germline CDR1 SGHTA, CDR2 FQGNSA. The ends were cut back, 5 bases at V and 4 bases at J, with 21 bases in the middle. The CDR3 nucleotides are TGTGCCAGCAGCCTAATTGGTAGTCTAGCAGGGTACGAGCAGTACTTC. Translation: CASSLIGSLAGYEQYF.

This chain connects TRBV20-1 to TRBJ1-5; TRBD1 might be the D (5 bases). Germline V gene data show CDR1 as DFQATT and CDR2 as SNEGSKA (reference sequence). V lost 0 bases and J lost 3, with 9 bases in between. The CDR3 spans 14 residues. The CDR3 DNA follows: TGCAGTGCTAGAGATCCGGGGCCCAATCAGCCCCAGCATTTT. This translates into CSARDPGPNQPQHF.

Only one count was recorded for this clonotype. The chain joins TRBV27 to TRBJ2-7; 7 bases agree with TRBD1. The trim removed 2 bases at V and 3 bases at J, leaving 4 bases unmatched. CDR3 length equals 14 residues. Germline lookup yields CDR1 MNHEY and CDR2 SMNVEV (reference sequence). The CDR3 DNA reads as TGTGCCAGCAGTTTAAAGCCAGGGGGCTACGAGCAGTACTTC. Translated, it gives CASSLKPGGYEQYF.

The CDR3 coding sequence is TGCAGTGCTAGTACAGACTCCTACGAGCAGTACTTC. This translates into CSASTDSYEQYF. The chain uses TRBV20-1 and TRBJ2-7; D is ambiguous. Trimming cost V 3 bases and J 0 bases, with 6 bases left between them. The germline V gene encodes CDR1 DFQATT and CDR2 SNEGSKA (reference sequence). The CDR3 extends over 12 amino acids.